Listed below are T cell receptor beta chains from one sample, sequenced in a study of neurological immune-mediated disorders. From the 5' RACE reads, TCRdb called clonotypes with MiXCR, one entry per CDR3 protein. Altogether roughly 28,000 distinct CDR3 sequences are present, over 3% being singletons, with the ten largest covering 6% to 7.5%. Sequenced input: PBMCs. The receptors originated from a woman aged 30 to 39 with multiple sclerosis. Each CDR3 is given with its conserved first and last residue. The order of the fields is D gene, J gene, clone size, V gene, CDR3 protein, CDR3 DNA. The D gene is left open where the match is weak. The size of a clone is reported for some rows only, either as once, few or many, or as a class for expanded clones.

D gene: .
J gene: TRBJ1-2
clone size: many
V gene: TRBV6-2/TRBV6-3
CDR3 protein: CASSYRTGLRTYYGYTF
CDR3 DNA: TGTGCCAGCAGTTACCGAACAGGTCTAAGAACTTACTATGGCTACACCTTC

D gene: .
J gene: TRBJ1-1
clone size: many
V gene: TRBV3-1
CDR3 protein: CASSPLGMYTEAFF
CDR3 DNA: TGTGCCAGCAGCCCCCTTGGGATGTACACTGAAGCTTTCTTT

D gene: .
J gene: TRBJ2-3
clone size: few
V gene: TRBV5-1
CDR3 protein: CASSLEDTDTQYF
CDR3 DNA: TGCGCCAGCAGCCTGGAGGACACAGATACGCAGTATTTT

D gene: .
J gene: TRBJ1-6
clone size: many
V gene: TRBV7-6
CDR3 protein: CASSGRSPLHF
CDR3 DNA: TGTGCCAGCAGCGGGAGGTCACCCCTCCACTTT

D gene: TRBD2
J gene: TRBJ2-5
clone size: many
V gene: TRBV5-5
CDR3 protein: CASSLRFVWSGGGRETQYF
CDR3 DNA: TGTGCCAGCAGCTTGCGCTTCGTGTGGAGCGGGGGGGGACGGGAGACCCAGTACTTC

D gene: .
J gene: TRBJ2-7
clone size: many
V gene: TRBV20-1
CDR3 protein: CSARLDTYEQYF
CDR3 DNA: TGCAGTGCTAGACTGGACACCTACGAGCAGTACTTC

D gene: .
J gene: TRBJ2-1
clone size: few
V gene: TRBV7-2
CDR3 protein: CASSARPGIYNEQFF
CDR3 DNA: TGTGCCAGCAGCGCGAGGCCGGGAATTTACAATGAGCAGTTCTTC

D gene: TRBD2
J gene: TRBJ2-2
clone size: many
V gene: TRBV12-3/TRBV12-4
CDR3 protein: CASSPPGLAIAGELFF
CDR3 DNA: TGTGCCAGCAGCCCTCCGGGACTAGCGATTGCCGGGGAGCTGTTTTTT

D gene: .
J gene: TRBJ2-7
clone size: many
V gene: TRBV28
CDR3 protein: CASSFFLGRVESYEQYF
CDR3 DNA: TGTGCCAGCAGTTTTTTTTTGGGCAGGGTGGAATCCTACGAGCAGTACTTC

D gene: .
J gene: TRBJ2-7
clone size: many
V gene: TRBV7-9
CDR3 protein: CASSFGQYSEQYF
CDR3 DNA: TGTGCCAGCAGCTTTGGTCAGTATAGCGAGCAGTACTTC

D gene: TRBD1
J gene: TRBJ2-7
clone size: many
V gene: TRBV6-5
CDR3 protein: CASSHTGAEYF
CDR3 DNA: TGTGCCAGCAGTCACACAGGGGCGGAGTACTTC

D gene: .
J gene: TRBJ1-2
clone size: medium-sized
V gene: TRBV6-5
CDR3 protein: CASGSGYTWSNYGYTF
CDR3 DNA: TGTGCCAGCGGCAGCGGGTATACCTGGTCTAACTATGGCTACACCTTC

D gene: TRBD1
J gene: TRBJ1-5
clone size: many
V gene: TRBV4-3
CDR3 protein: CASSKERQGGQPQHF
CDR3 DNA: TGCGCCAGCAGCAAAGAGAGGCAGGGGGGGCAGCCCCAGCATTTT

D gene: TRBD1
J gene: TRBJ2-2
clone size: many
V gene: TRBV20-1
CDR3 protein: CSARVTGGTGELFF
CDR3 DNA: TGCAGTGCTAGAGTGACAGGGGGCACCGGGGAGCTGTTTTTT

D gene: TRBD2
J gene: TRBJ2-7
clone size: many
V gene: TRBV20-1
CDR3 protein: CSANTGLAGVEQYF
CDR3 DNA: TGCAGTGCTAATACGGGACTAGCGGGAGTTGAGCAGTACTTC

D gene: .
J gene: TRBJ1-6
clone size: few
V gene: TRBV7-6
CDR3 protein: CASSLLAGSPLNF
CDR3 DNA: TGTGCCAGCAGCTTATTGGCCGGCTCACCCCTCAACTTT

D gene: .
J gene: TRBJ2-3
clone size: many
V gene: TRBV7-2
CDR3 protein: CASSLAVLTSTDTQYF
CDR3 DNA: TGTGCCAGCAGCTTAGCGGTTTTGACTAGCACAGATACGCAGTATTTT

D gene: TRBD2
J gene: TRBJ2-7
clone size: many
V gene: TRBV5-1
CDR3 protein: CASSLGPSSGGNYEQYF
CDR3 DNA: TGCGCCAGCAGCTTGGGGCCATCTAGCGGGGGAAACTACGAGCAGTACTTC

D gene: TRBD1
J gene: TRBJ2-2
clone size: many
V gene: TRBV12-3/TRBV12-4
CDR3 protein: CASSLGGQAFLGTGELFF
CDR3 DNA: TGTGCCAGCAGTTTAGGGGGACAGGCATTTCTCGGCACCGGGGAGCTGTTTTTT

D gene: TRBD1
J gene: TRBJ1-1
clone size: many
V gene: TRBV7-3
CDR3 protein: CASSIDRATEAFF
CDR3 DNA: TGTGCCAGCAGCATCGACAGGGCCACTGAAGCTTTCTTT

D gene: .
J gene: TRBJ2-4
clone size: few
V gene: TRBV18
CDR3 protein: CASSLGGKNIQYF
CDR3 DNA: TGTGCCAGCTCACTGGGAGGAAAAAACATTCAGTACTTC

D gene: TRBD1
J gene: TRBJ1-1
clone size: many
V gene: TRBV20-1
CDR3 protein: CSARQGVNTEAFF
CDR3 DNA: TGCAGTGCTCGACAGGGGGTAAACACTGAAGCTTTCTTT

D gene: .
J gene: TRBJ1-5
clone size: many
V gene: TRBV27
CDR3 protein: CASSFRGNQPQHF
CDR3 DNA: TGTGCCAGCAGTTTCAGGGGCAATCAGCCCCAGCATTTT

D gene: .
J gene: TRBJ2-7
clone size: many
V gene: TRBV12-3/TRBV12-4
CDR3 protein: CASSLGAGRYEQYF
CDR3 DNA: TGTGCCAGCAGTTTAGGGGCAGGCCGCTACGAGCAGTACTTC

D gene: TRBD1
J gene: TRBJ2-1
clone size: many
V gene: TRBV2
CDR3 protein: CASRDRDYNEQFF
CDR3 DNA: TGTGCCAGCAGAGACAGGGACTACAATGAGCAGTTCTTC

D gene: .
J gene: TRBJ2-7
clone size: many
V gene: TRBV6-2/TRBV6-3
CDR3 protein: CASSSRGRDEQYF
CDR3 DNA: TGTGCCAGCAGTTCCCGGGGAAGGGACGAGCAGTACTTC

D gene: .
J gene: TRBJ2-5
clone size: many
V gene: TRBV6-6
CDR3 protein: CASSYGSLETQYF
CDR3 DNA: TGTGCCAGCAGTTACGGTTCGTTGGAGACCCAGTACTTC

D gene: TRBD1
J gene: TRBJ2-7
clone size: many
V gene: TRBV5-5
CDR3 protein: CASSWTGTLNEQYF
CDR3 DNA: TGTGCCAGCAGCTGGACAGGGACTCTGAACGAGCAGTACTTC

D gene: .
J gene: TRBJ1-1
clone size: many
V gene: TRBV6-5
CDR3 protein: CASSTSGTAEAFF
CDR3 DNA: TGTGCCAGCAGTACAAGCGGGACGGCTGAAGCTTTCTTT

D gene: .
J gene: TRBJ2-7
clone size: many
V gene: TRBV4-2
CDR3 protein: CASSQATSKIVYEQYF
CDR3 DNA: TGTGCCAGCAGCCAGGCTACTAGCAAAATAGTCTACGAGCAGTACTTC

D gene: .
J gene: TRBJ2-3
clone size: few
V gene: TRBV25-1
CDR3 protein: CASSRGGSLADTQYF
CDR3 DNA: TGTGCCAGCAGTAGGGGGGGGTCCCTTGCCGATACGCAGTATTTT

D gene: .
J gene: TRBJ2-5
clone size: many
V gene: TRBV7-9
CDR3 protein: CASSFGSQETQYF
CDR3 DNA: TGTGCCAGCAGCTTCGGCAGTCAAGAGACCCAGTACTTC

D gene: .
J gene: TRBJ2-2
clone size: many
V gene: TRBV15
CDR3 protein: CATSKGRSNTGELFF
CDR3 DNA: TGTGCCACCAGCAAGGGACGGTCGAACACCGGGGAGCTGTTTTTT

D gene: .
J gene: TRBJ2-1
clone size: many
V gene: TRBV7-2
CDR3 protein: CASSLVPQMSEQFF
CDR3 DNA: TGTGCCAGCAGCTTAGTCCCTCAGATGAGTGAGCAGTTCTTC

D gene: TRBD2
J gene: TRBJ2-3
clone size: .
V gene: TRBV7-9
CDR3 protein: CASSPRTSGRYTDTQYF
CDR3 DNA: TGTGCCAGCAGCCCGCGGACTAGCGGGAGGTACACAGATACGCAGTATTTT

D gene: .
J gene: TRBJ1-1
clone size: many
V gene: TRBV5-6
CDR3 protein: CASSRGQFNEAFF
CDR3 DNA: TGTGCCAGCAGCCGTGGACAGTTTAATGAAGCTTTCTTT

D gene: .
J gene: TRBJ2-5
clone size: many
V gene: TRBV20-1
CDR3 protein: CSANRNQETQYF
CDR3 DNA: TGCAGTGCTAACAGGAACCAAGAGACCCAGTACTTC

D gene: .
J gene: TRBJ2-6
clone size: many
V gene: TRBV5-1
CDR3 protein: CASGESSGANVLTF
CDR3 DNA: TGCGCCAGTGGAGAGAGCTCTGGGGCCAACGTCCTGACTTTC

D gene: TRBD1
J gene: TRBJ2-3
clone size: many
V gene: TRBV7-2
CDR3 protein: CASSSDRADTQYF
CDR3 DNA: TGTGCCAGCAGCTCCGACAGGGCAGATACGCAGTATTTT

D gene: .
J gene: TRBJ1-1
clone size: many
V gene: TRBV6-5
CDR3 protein: CASSYASRGWHTEAFF
CDR3 DNA: TGTGCCAGCAGTTACGCGAGCCGGGGATGGCACACTGAAGCTTTCTTT

D gene: .
J gene: TRBJ2-7
clone size: many
V gene: TRBV6-5
CDR3 protein: CASTENRATNEQYF
CDR3 DNA: TGTGCCAGCACGGAGAACAGGGCAACAAACGAGCAGTACTTC

D gene: TRBD2
J gene: TRBJ2-3
clone size: medium-sized
V gene: TRBV6-6
CDR3 protein: CASTLGGWTSGGTDTQYF
CDR3 DNA: TGTGCCAGCACCCTAGGGGGCTGGACTAGCGGGGGGACAGATACGCAGTATTTT